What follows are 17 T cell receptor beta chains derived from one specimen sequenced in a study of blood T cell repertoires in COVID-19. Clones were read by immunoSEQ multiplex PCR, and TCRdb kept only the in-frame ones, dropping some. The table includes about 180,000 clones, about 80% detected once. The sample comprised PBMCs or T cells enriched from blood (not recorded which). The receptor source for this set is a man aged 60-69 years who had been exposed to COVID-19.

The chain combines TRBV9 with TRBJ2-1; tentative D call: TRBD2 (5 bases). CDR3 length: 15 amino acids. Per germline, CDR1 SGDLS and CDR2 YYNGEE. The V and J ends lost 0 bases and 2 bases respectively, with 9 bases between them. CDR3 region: CASSVETNPYNEQFF. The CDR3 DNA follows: TGTGCCAGCAGCGTAGAGACTAACCCCTACAATGAGCAGTTCTTC.

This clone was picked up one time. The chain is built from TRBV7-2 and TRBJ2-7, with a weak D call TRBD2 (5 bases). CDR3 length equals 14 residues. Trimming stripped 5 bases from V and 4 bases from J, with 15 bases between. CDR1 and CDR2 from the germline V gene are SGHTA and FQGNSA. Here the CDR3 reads CASSPRRTTYEQYF. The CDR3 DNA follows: TGTGCCAGCAGCCCGCGGAGGACGACTTACGAGCAGTACTTC.

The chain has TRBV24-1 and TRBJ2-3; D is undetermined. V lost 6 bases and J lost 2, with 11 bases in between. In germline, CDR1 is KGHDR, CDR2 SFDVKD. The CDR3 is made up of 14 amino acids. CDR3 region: CATSQTLITDTQYF. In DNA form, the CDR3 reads TGTGCCACCAGTCAGACTCTCATCACAGATACGCAGTATTTT.

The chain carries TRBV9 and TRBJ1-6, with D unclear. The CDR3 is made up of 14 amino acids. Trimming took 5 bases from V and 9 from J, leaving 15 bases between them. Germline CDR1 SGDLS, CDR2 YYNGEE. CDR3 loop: CASSAGPSSSPLHF. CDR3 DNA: TGTGCCAGCAGTGCAGGTCCCTCCAGTTCACCCCTCCACTTT.

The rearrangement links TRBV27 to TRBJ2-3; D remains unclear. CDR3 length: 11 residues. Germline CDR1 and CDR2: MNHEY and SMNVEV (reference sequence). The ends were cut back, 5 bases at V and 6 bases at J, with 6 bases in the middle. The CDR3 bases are TGTGCCAGCAGTGTCGCGGATACGCAGTATTTT. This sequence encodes CASSVADTQYF.

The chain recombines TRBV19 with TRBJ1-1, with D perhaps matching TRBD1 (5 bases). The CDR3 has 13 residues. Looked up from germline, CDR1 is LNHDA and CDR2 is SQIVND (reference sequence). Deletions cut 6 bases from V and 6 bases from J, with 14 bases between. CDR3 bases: TGTGCCAGTAGGGAACAGGTTTTCGCTGAAGCTTTCTTT. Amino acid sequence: CASREQVFAEAFF.

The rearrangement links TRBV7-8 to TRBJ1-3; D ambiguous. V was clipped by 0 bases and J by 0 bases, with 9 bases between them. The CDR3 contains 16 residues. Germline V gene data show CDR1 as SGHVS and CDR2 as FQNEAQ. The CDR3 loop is CASSLAPGFSGNTIYF. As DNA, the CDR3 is TGTGCCAGCAGCTTAGCGCCGGGGTTCTCTGGAAACACCATATATTTT.

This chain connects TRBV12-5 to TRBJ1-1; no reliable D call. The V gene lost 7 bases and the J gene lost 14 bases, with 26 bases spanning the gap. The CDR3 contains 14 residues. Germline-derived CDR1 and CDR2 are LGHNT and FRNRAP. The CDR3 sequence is CASVMAAEGVPSFF. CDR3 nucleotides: TGTGCTAGTGTCATGGCGGCCGAAGGCGTTCCGTCCTTCTTT. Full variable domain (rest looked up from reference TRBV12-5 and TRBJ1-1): DARVTQTPRHKVTEMGQEVTMRCQPILGHNTVFWYRQTMMQGLELLAYFRNRAPLDDSGMPKDRFSAEMPDATLATLKIQPSEPRDSAVYFCASVMAAEGVPSFFGQGTRLTVV.

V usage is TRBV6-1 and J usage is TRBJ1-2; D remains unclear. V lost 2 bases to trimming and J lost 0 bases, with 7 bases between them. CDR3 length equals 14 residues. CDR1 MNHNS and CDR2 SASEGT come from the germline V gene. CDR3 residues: CASSERVPNYGYTF. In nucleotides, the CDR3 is TGTGCCAGCAGTGAACGGGTACCTAACTATGGCTACACCTTC.

CDR3 nucleotides: TGTGCCAGTAGTAAAACAGGGGAGGCCTATGGCTACACCTTC. Its translation: CASSKTGEAYGYTF. The rearrangement uses TRBV19 and TRBJ1-2, with 7 bases aligning to TRBD1. The V and J ends lost 4 bases and 4 bases, in that order; junction bases with no gene match: 6. The germline V gene has CDR1 LNHDA and CDR2 SQIVND (reference sequence). The CDR3 is 14 residues long. Combining the CDR3 with reference TRBV19 and TRBJ1-2 gives the whole variable domain DGGITQSPKYLFRKEGQNVTLSCEQNLNHDAMYWYRQDPGQGLRLIYYSQIVNDFQKGDIAEGYSVSREKKESFPLTVTSAQKNPTAFYLCASSKTGEAYGYTFGSGTRLTVV.

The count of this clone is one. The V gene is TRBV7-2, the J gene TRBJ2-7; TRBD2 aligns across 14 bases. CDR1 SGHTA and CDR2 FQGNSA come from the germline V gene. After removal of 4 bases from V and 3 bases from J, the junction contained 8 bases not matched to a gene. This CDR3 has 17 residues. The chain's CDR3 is CASSWGTSGSSYYEQYF. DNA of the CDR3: TGTGCCAGCAGCTGGGGGACTAGCGGGAGTTCGTACTACGAGCAGTACTTC.

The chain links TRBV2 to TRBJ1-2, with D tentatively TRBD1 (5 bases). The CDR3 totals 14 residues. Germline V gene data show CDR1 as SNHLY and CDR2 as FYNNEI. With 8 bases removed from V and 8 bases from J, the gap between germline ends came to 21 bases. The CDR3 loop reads CASLPGLQLDGYTF. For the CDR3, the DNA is TGTGCCAGCCTCCCGGGACTCCAATTAGACGGCTACACCTTC.

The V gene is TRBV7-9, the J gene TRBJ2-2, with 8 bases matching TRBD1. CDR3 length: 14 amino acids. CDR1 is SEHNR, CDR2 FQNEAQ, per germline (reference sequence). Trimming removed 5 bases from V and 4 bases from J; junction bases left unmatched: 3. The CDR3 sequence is CASSPQGATGELFF. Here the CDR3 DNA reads TGTGCCAGCAGCCCCCAGGGGGCCACCGGGGAGCTGTTTTTT.

CDR3 protein: CSVVGDRGFETQYF. The CDR3 DNA reads TGCAGCGTTGTCGGAGACAGGGGGTTTGAGACCCAGTACTTC. The chain has TRBV29-1 and TRBJ2-5, with TRBD1 identical over 9 bases. The CDR3 runs to 14 residues. The V and J ends lost 4 bases and 5 bases, in that order; junction bases with no gene match: 8. Germline V lookup: CDR1 SQVTM, CDR2 ANQGSEA.

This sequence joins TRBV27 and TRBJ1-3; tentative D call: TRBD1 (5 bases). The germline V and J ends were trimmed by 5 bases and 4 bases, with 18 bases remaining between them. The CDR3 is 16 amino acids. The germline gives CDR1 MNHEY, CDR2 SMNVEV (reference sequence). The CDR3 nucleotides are TGTGCCAGCAGTCCCCGGACCGGGGGGGGAGGAAACACCATATATTTT. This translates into CASSPRTGGGGNTIYF.

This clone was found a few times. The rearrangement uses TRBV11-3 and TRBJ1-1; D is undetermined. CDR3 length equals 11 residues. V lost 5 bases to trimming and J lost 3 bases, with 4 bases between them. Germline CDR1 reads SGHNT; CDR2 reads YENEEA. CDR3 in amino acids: CASSEDTEAFF. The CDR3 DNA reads TGTGCCAGCAGCGAGGACACTGAAGCTTTCTTT.

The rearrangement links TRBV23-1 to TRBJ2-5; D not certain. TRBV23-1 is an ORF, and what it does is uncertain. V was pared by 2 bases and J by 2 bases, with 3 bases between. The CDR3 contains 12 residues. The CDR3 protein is CASSQRQETQYF. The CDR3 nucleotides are TGCGCCAGCAGTCAACGTCAAGAGACCCAGTACTTC.